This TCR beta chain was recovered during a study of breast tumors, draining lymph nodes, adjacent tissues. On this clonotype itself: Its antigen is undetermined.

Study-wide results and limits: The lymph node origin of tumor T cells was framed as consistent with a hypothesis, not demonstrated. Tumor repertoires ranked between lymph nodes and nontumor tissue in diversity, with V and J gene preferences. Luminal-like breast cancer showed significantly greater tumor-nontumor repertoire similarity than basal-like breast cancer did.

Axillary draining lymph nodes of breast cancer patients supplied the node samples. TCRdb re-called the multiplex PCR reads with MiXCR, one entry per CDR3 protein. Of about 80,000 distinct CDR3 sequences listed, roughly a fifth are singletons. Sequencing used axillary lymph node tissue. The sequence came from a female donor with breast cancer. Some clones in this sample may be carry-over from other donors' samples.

CDR3 amino acids: CASSYQQGAGFF. The DNA of the CDR3 is TGTGCCAGCAGCTACCAACAGGGGGCGGGTTTCTTT. The rearrangement joins TRBV5-6 to TRBJ1-1, with 9 bases aligning to TRBD1. With V trimmed by 3 bases and J by 13 bases, 7 bases remained unmatched. The germline gives CDR1 SGHDT, CDR2 YYEEEE. There are 12 residues in the CDR3.